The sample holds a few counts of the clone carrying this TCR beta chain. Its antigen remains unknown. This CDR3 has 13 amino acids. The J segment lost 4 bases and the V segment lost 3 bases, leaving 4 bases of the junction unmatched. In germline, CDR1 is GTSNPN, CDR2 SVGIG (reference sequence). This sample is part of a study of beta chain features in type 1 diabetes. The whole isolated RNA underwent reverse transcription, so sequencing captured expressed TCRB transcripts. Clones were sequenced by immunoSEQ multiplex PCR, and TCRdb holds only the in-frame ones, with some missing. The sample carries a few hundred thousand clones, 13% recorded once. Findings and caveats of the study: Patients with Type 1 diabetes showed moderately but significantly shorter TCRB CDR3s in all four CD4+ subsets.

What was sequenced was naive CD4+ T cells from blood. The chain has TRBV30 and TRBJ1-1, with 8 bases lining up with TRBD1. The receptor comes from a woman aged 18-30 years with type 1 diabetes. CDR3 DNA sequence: TGTGCCTGGAGAACAGGGGGAAGCACTGAAGCTTTCTTT. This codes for CAWRTGGSTEAFF.